The T cell receptor beta chain under discussion was sequenced for a study of blood T cell repertoires in COVID-19. About the study: Samples representing acute and convalescent COVID-19 were sourced from the United States, Italy and Spain.

The CDR3 length is 17 residues. Germline lookup yields CDR1 MGHRA and CDR2 YSYEKL. Trimming cost V 3 bases and J 7 bases, with 24 bases left between them. How the authors handled the data: The assay estimated nucleated cells by amplifying reference gene primers. Assay: immunoSEQ multiplex PCR; the TCRdb copy retains only in-frame clones and omits some. From that table come the V and J calls and clone size; the DNA was used to work out D and trimming. The sample comprises about 300,000 clones, 75% to 90% of which are singletons, and approximately 1.9% rests with the top ten. Exposed enrollees had met someone with a PCR-confirmed or clinician-diagnosed COVID-19 case at some point within the 2 weeks before study entry.

The sequence came from a woman under 40 who had been exposed to COVID-19. J is TRBJ1-2 and V is TRBV4-1; D perhaps matches TRBD1 (6 bases). The sequencing sample was made of PBMCs or T cells enriched from blood (not recorded which). This chain's CDR3 is CASSHPLEAGVVGGYTF. The CDR3, as DNA: TGCGCCAGCAGCCATCCCTTGGAGGCAGGGGTCGTCGGTGGCTACACCTTC.